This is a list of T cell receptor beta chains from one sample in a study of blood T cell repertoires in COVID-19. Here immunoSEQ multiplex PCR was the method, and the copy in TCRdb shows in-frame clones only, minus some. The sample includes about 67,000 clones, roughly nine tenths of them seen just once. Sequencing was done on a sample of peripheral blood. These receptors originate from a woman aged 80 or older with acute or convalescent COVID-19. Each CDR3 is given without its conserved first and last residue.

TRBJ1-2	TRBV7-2	ASSLLRQNYGYT
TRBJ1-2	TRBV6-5	ASSLSSGGGYGYT
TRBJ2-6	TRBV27	ASGGTFRGRGANVLT
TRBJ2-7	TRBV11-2	ASSLGLAGTGEQY
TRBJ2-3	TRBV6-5	ASSPRESTDTQY
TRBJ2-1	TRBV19	ASRGDSGRDYNEQF
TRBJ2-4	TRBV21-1	ASPVNIQY
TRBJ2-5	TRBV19	ASSMGSGRVETQY
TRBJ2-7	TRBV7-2	ASSLGSGQPYEQY
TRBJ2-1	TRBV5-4	ASSPGGSGIRNEQF
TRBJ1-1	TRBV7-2	ASSPRTGRDTEAF
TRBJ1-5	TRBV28	ASSFIAGKSNQPQH
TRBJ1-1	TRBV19	ASSPYSTVNTEAF
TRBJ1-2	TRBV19	ASKVGESFGYT
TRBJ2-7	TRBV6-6	ASSYSGQGVYEQY